Each of the 27 T cell receptor beta chains below was sequenced from the same sample in a study of PD-L1 blockade in urothelial cancer. Generated by immunoSEQ multiplex PCR, the TCRdb table keeps only in-frame clones and is missing some. Among some 51,000 clones listed, about 86% were seen once. The sequences come from PBMCs, collected around atezolizumab (anti-PD-L1) treatment. Source of these receptors: a man aged 55 to 70 with urothelial cancer.

This sequence joins TRBV4-1 and TRBJ2-4, with TRBD1 matching 11 bases. Germline CDR1 reads MGHRA; CDR2 reads YSYEKL. Trimming removed 1 base from V and 0 bases from J; junction bases left unmatched: 8. The CDR3 has 19 amino acids. For the CDR3, the DNA is TGCGCCAGCAGCCAAGGCCGGGACAGGGGGTATCTAGCCAAAAACATTCAGTACTTC. Protein: CASSQGRDRGYLAKNIQYF.

The rearrangement uses TRBV7-3 and TRBJ2-1, with 7 bases matching TRBD2. With V trimmed by 4 bases and J by 8 bases, 17 bases remained unmatched. The CDR3 covers 17 residues. Germline V gives CDR1 SGHTA, CDR2 FQGTGA. Here the CDR3 reads CASSSRPPGGSRHEQFF. CDR3 DNA: TGTGCCAGCAGCTCCCGCCCACCGGGCGGGAGTAGACATGAGCAGTTCTTC.

This chain joins TRBV5-1 and TRBJ1-2; no reliable D call. The ends were cut back, 4 bases at V and 7 bases at J, with 17 bases in the middle. CDR3 length: 14 residues. Germline CDR1 is SGHRS and CDR2 is YFSETQ. CDR3 in amino acids: CASSQDSTGIGYTF. The DNA of the CDR3 is TGCGCCAGCAGCCAGGACTCAACTGGGATTGGCTACACCTTC.

The chain links TRBV19 to TRBJ2-7, with a weak D call TRBD1 (5 bases). V was clipped by 5 bases and J by 3 bases, with 14 bases between them. Germline lookup yields CDR1 LNHDA and CDR2 SQIVND (reference sequence). The CDR3 is made up of 14 amino acids. The CDR3 here is CASSSDRVLYEQYF. Here the CDR3 DNA reads TGTGCCAGTAGTTCAGACAGAGTTCTCTACGAGCAGTACTTC.

The J gene is TRBJ2-3, the V gene TRBV29-1, with a tentative D call TRBD1 (6 bases). CDR1 is SQVTM, CDR2 ANQGSEA, per germline. Trimming took 6 bases from V and 1 from J, leaving 14 bases between them. The CDR3 has 14 residues. CDR3 DNA sequence: TGCAGCGTGACAGGTTTTCTTGGCACAGATACGCAGTATTTT. Its translation is CSVTGFLGTDTQYF.

The rearrangement links TRBV9 to TRBJ2-7; 7 bases map to TRBD2. The CDR3 has 15 residues. With 4 bases clipped from V and 2 bases from J, the junction kept 9 bases outside the gene matches. Germline assignment: CDR1 SGDLS and CDR2 YYNGEE. The CDR3 region has the DNA TGTGCCAGCAGCCTGCGTGGGGGGGGGACCTACGAGCAGTACTTC. Its protein product is CASSLRGGGTYEQYF.

The chain links TRBV9 to TRBJ1-5; 7 nucleotides match TRBD1. Germline V gene lookup returns CDR1 SGDLS and CDR2 YYNGEE. Trimming removed 0 bases from V and 7 bases from J; junction bases left unmatched: 4. The CDR3 covers 14 residues. CDR3 nucleotides: TGTGCCAGCAGCGTAGGGACAGGCGGACAGCCCCAGCATTTT. Amino acids: CASSVGTGGQPQHF. The whole variable domain, remainder taken from reference TRBV9 and TRBJ1-5, is DSGVTQTPKHLITATGQRVTLRCSPRSGDLSVYWYQQSLDQGLQFLIQYYNGEERAKGNILERFSAQQFPDLHSELNLSSLELGDSALYFCASSVGTGGQPQHFGDGTRLSIL.

The J gene is TRBJ1-6, the V gene TRBV27, with D unclear. The germline V gene encodes CDR1 MNHEY and CDR2 SMNVEV (reference sequence). The CDR3 covers 15 residues. V shed 5 bases and J shed 4 bases, with 12 bases lying between them. CDR3 loop: CASSPSTPYNSPLHF. The DNA of the CDR3 is TGTGCCAGCAGTCCATCGACACCATATAATTCACCCCTCCACTTT.

The chain is built from TRBV30 and TRBJ2-6; D is possibly TRBD1 (6 bases). V was clipped by 1 base and J by 0 bases, with 10 bases between them. This CDR3 comprises 16 residues. Germline CDR1 GTSNPN, CDR2 SVGIG (reference sequence). Written as DNA, the CDR3 is TGTGCCTGGAGTGCATCCAGGGGCTCTGGGGCCAACGTCCTGACTTTC. It codes for CAWSASRGSGANVLTF.

This clone was found once. The rearrangement links TRBV7-2 to TRBJ2-3, with a weak D call TRBD2 (5 bases). Germline V lookup: CDR1 SGHTA, CDR2 FQGNSA. This CDR3 has 17 residues. Trimming shortened V by 2 bases and J by 0 bases, and 15 bases separated the two germline ends. For the CDR3, the DNA is TGTGCCAGCAGCTTACGAGCCGGTGGGAGAAGCACAGATACGCAGTATTTT. Translated, it gives CASSLRAGGRSTDTQYF.

The chain links TRBV2 to TRBJ1-5, with 11 bases identical to TRBD1. V was pared by 6 bases and J by 4 bases, with 5 bases of the junction left unmatched. The CDR3 length is 15 residues. The germline V gene encodes CDR1 SNHLY and CDR2 FYNNEI. CDR3 in DNA: TGTGCCAGCAGGACCGGGACAGGGGGGAATCAGCCCCAGCATTTT. Protein sequence: CASRTGTGGNQPQHF.

The chain combines TRBV6-5 with TRBJ2-7; 7 positions agree with TRBD1. CDR1 is MNHEY and CDR2 is SVGAGI in the germline V gene. J was trimmed by 2 bases and V by 7 bases; bases with no gene match: 11. This CDR3 has 15 residues. The CDR3 DNA reads as TGTGCCAGCACCCCCGGGACAGTCAAGCCCTACGAGCAGTACTTC. This gives the protein CASTPGTVKPYEQYF.

The chain carries TRBV28 and TRBJ1-5, with D unresolved. V was pared by 6 bases and J by 5 bases, with 5 bases between. The CDR3 sequence is 11 residues long. The germline V gene has CDR1 MDHEN and CDR2 SYDVKM. For the CDR3, the DNA is TGTGCCAGCAGGTCGGATCAGCCCCAGCATTTT. It yields the protein CASRSDQPQHF.

This sequence joins TRBV7-9 and TRBJ2-7; the match to TRBD2 covers 7 bases. The CDR3 is 13 amino acids. Trimming took 3 bases from V and 4 from J; bases not matched to a gene: 3. Germline values: CDR1 SEHNR, CDR2 FQNEAQ (reference sequence). This chain's CDR3 is CASSLGGGYEQYF. The CDR3 DNA sequence: TGTGCCAGCAGCTTGGGGGGGGGTTACGAGCAGTACTTC.

The V call is TRBV7-9, the J call TRBJ2-3; TRBD2 aligns across 7 bases. Looked up from germline, CDR1 is SEHNR and CDR2 is FQNEAQ (reference sequence). Losses at the gene ends were 5 bases for V and 10 bases for J; bases not matched to a gene: 15. CDR3 length equals 15 residues. The CDR3 loop is CASSLRSQTSRAQYF. In DNA, the CDR3 is TGTGCCAGCAGCCTGCGATCCCAGACTAGCCGGGCGCAGTATTTT.

The chain has TRBV30 and TRBJ2-7; maybe TRBD1 (6 bases). The ends were cut back, 5 bases at V and 2 bases at J, with 13 bases in the middle. CDR1 GTSNPN and CDR2 SVGIG come from the germline V gene (reference sequence). CDR3 length: 13 residues. This CDR3 reads CAWSRRGPYEQYF. CDR3 in DNA: TGTGCCTGGTCGCGCAGGGGCCCCTACGAGCAGTACTTC.

The table lists this clone with a few counts. V is TRBV2 and J is TRBJ1-1; 10 bases are shared with TRBD1. Germline CDR1 is SNHLY and CDR2 is FYNNEI. The V and J ends lost 6 bases and 5 bases, in that order; junction bases with no gene match: 9. This CDR3 contains 15 residues. CDR3 amino acids: CASSQGRQGATEAFF. The CDR3 nucleotides are TGTGCCAGCAGCCAGGGGAGACAGGGGGCGACTGAAGCTTTCTTT.

This clone was detected a few times. The V call is TRBV15, the J call TRBJ2-7, with 8 bases identical to TRBD1. The CDR3 runs to 14 residues. The V segment lost 0 bases and the J segment 5 bases; nucleotides outside the gene matches: 3. Germline CDR1 LNHNV, CDR2 YYDKDF (reference sequence). CDR3 coding DNA: TGTGCCACCAGCAGAGACAGGGGGCAGGACGAGCAGTACTTC. This codes for CATSRDRGQDEQYF. The full variable domain, with the rest looked up from reference TRBV15 and TRBJ2-7, is DAMVIQNPRYQVTQFGKPVTLSCSQTLNHNVMYWYQQKSSQAPKLLFHYYDKDFNNEADTPDNFQSRRPNTSFCFLDIRSPGLGDTAMYLCATSRDRGQDEQYFGPGTRLTVT.

This chain links TRBV6-5 with TRBJ1-5; TRBD1 matches 7 bases. Unmatched junction bases numbered 5, after V lost 6 bases and J lost 3 bases. CDR3 length: 14 residues. Germline lookup yields CDR1 MNHEY and CDR2 SVGAGI. CDR3 sequence reads: CASSQRGLNQPQHF. The CDR3, as DNA: TGTGCCAGCAGCCAAAGGGGGCTCAATCAGCCCCAGCATTTT.

The table lists this clone with a count of one. The chain couples TRBV9 to TRBJ2-1; 8 bases are a match to TRBD2. Trimming at V came to 4 bases and at J to 12 bases, leaving 15 bases not matched to a gene. The CDR3 is 15 residues long. Germline V lookup: CDR1 SGDLS, CDR2 YYNGEE. The CDR3 is CASSSTVAGLGRQFF. The CDR3 coding sequence is TGTGCCAGCAGCTCGACCGTAGCGGGGTTGGGTCGGCAGTTCTTC.

CDR3 sequence reads: CAISESTLGRETQYF. CDR3 nucleotides: TGTGCCATCAGTGAGTCGACTCTGGGTAGGGAGACCCAGTACTTC. The rearrangement uses TRBV10-3 and TRBJ2-5; D remains unclear. The germline V and J ends were trimmed by 0 bases and 5 bases, with 13 bases remaining between them. Germline CDR1 ENHRY, CDR2 SYGVKD. This CDR3 spans 15 amino acids.

The chain has TRBV6-1 and TRBJ1-5, with D unresolved. Trimming removed 3 bases from V and 4 bases from J, with 7 bases in between. The length of the CDR3 is 13 residues. Per germline, CDR1 MNHNS and CDR2 SASEGT. This CDR3 reads CASSERWNQPQHF. CDR3 in DNA: TGTGCCAGCAGTGAGAGGTGGAATCAGCCCCAGCATTTT.

The V and J genes are TRBV28 and TRBJ1-3; D gene uncertain. Per germline, CDR1 MDHEN and CDR2 SYDVKM. The CDR3 runs to 13 residues. V was cut by 3 bases and J by 1 base, with 4 bases left in between. In nucleotides, the CDR3 is TGTGCCAGCAGTTTTAGTTCTGGAAACACCATATATTTT. This codes for CASSFSSGNTIYF.

V gene TRBV5-1 combines with J gene TRBJ1-5; TRBD1 aligns across 7 bases. J was trimmed by 4 bases and V by 0 bases; bases with no gene match: 4. The germline V gene encodes CDR1 SGHRS and CDR2 YFSETQ. This CDR3 is 15 amino acids long. This CDR3 reads CASSLGSTGNQPQHF. Here the CDR3 DNA reads TGCGCCAGCAGCTTGGGCTCGACAGGGAATCAGCCCCAGCATTTT.

CDR3 loop: CASSQEQGAWETQYF. The CDR3 nucleotides are TGCGCCAGCAGCCAAGAACAGGGGGCATGGGAGACCCAGTACTTC. The chain links TRBV4-3 to TRBJ2-5; 9 bases match TRBD1. CDR1 and CDR2 (germline): LGHNA, YSLEER. V shed 0 bases, J shed 5 bases, and the junction held 4 bases outside the gene matches. CDR3 length equals 15 residues.

The J gene is TRBJ2-7, the V gene TRBV6-1; 7 nucleotides line up with TRBD1. V shed 4 bases, J shed 1 base, and the junction held 4 bases outside the gene matches. There are 14 residues in the CDR3. Germline CDR1 is MNHNS and CDR2 is SASEGT. DNA for the CDR3: TGTGCCAGCAGTGTTGGGGACAGTTCCTACGAGCAGTACTTC. This codes for CASSVGDSSYEQYF.

The DNA of the CDR3 is TGTGCCAGTGATGGCCAGGGCAATCAGCCCCAGCATTTT. Protein product: CASDGQGNQPQHF. V is TRBV19 and J is TRBJ1-5; D not certain. This CDR3 has 13 amino acids. The V end lost 8 bases, the J end lost 2 bases, and 10 bases lay between the germline ends. Germline CDR1 is LNHDA and CDR2 is SQIVND (reference sequence).